Below are 22 T cell receptor beta chains sequenced from a single sample in a study of T cells after somatic rescue of genetic block. The data were produced by immunoSEQ multiplex PCR, yet TCRdb's version contains in-frame clones alone and is incomplete. The data hold about 68,000 clones, with 85% to 95% observed a single time. The sample was peripheral blood mononuclear cells (PBMCs). The receptors derive from a man aged 40-50 years.

The chain couples TRBV9 to TRBJ1-5; TRBD1 matches at 9 bases. The CDR3 spans 15 residues. CDR1 and CDR2 from the germline V gene are SGDLS and YYNGEE. V was pared by 6 bases and J by 5 bases, with 9 bases of the junction left unmatched. CDR3 loop: CASTPGQGIDQPQHF. In DNA, the CDR3 is TGTGCCAGCACCCCGGGACAGGGAATAGATCAGCCCCAGCATTTT.

This sequence joins TRBV18 and TRBJ2-3; 10 bases line up with TRBD1. Germline CDR1 KGHSH, CDR2 LQKENI. The CDR3 is 16 residues long. With 3 bases clipped from V and 4 bases from J, the junction kept 7 bases outside the gene matches. CDR3 DNA: TGTGCCAGCTCACCGTCCCGGACAGGGGGTTCAGATACGCAGTATTTT. It codes for CASSPSRTGGSDTQYF.

DNA for the CDR3: TGTGCCAGCAGCTTGGGGGCGCCTGGAAACACCATATATTTT. Translation: CASSLGAPGNTIYF. The rearrangement joins TRBV7-9 to TRBJ1-3; D is perhaps TRBD1 (6 bases). The V gene lost 3 bases and the J gene lost 2 bases, with 8 bases spanning the gap. Germline-derived CDR1 and CDR2 are SEHNR and FQNEAQ (reference sequence). The CDR3 contains 14 residues.

The chain is built from TRBV5-4 and TRBJ2-7; weak D call: TRBD1 (5 bases). Germline loops: CDR1 SGHNT, CDR2 YYREEE (reference sequence). Trimming removed 0 bases from V and 1 base from J, with 5 bases in between. This CDR3 region has 13 residues. The CDR3 region is CASSLDRSYEQYF. The CDR3 DNA reads as TGTGCCAGCAGCTTGGACAGGTCCTACGAGCAGTACTTC.

The chain employs TRBV7-9 and TRBJ2-5, with D unresolved. The CDR3 contains 12 residues. The germline V gene encodes CDR1 SEHNR and CDR2 FQNEAQ (reference sequence). The V and J ends lost 1 base and 9 bases respectively, with 9 bases between them. In DNA, the CDR3 is TGTGCCAGCAGCTTAGGGCAAGGTTCCCAGTACTTC. Translating gives CASSLGQGSQYF.

This chain connects TRBV29-1 to TRBJ1-1; weak D call: TRBD1 (5 bases). The CDR3 sequence is 11 residues long. Trimming took 4 bases from V and 10 from J, leaving 13 bases between them. Germline CDR1 SQVTM, CDR2 ANQGSEA. The CDR3 sequence is CSVGRGASAFF. The CDR3 nucleotides read TGCAGCGTTGGGCGGGGCGCTTCAGCTTTCTTT.

This chain joins TRBV2 and TRBJ1-2; D is unresolved. Looked up from germline, CDR1 is SNHLY and CDR2 is FYNNEI. The CDR3 consists of 12 residues. The CDR3 here is CASQGPRRGYTF. The CDR3, as DNA: TGTGCGTCTCAAGGGCCCCGCAGGGGCTACACCTTC.

The V and J genes are TRBV11-2 and TRBJ1-1; D is undetermined. The CDR3 is 12 residues long. V shed 3 bases and J shed 3 bases, with 5 bases lying between them. The V gene's germline CDR1 is SGHAT and CDR2 FQNNGV. Here the CDR3 DNA reads TGTGCCAGCAGCTTCCTGGACACTGAAGCTTTCTTT. It encodes CASSFLDTEAFF.

CDR3 sequence reads: CASSFGNYEQYF. As DNA, the CDR3 is TGTGCCAGCAGCTTTGGGAACTACGAGCAGTACTTC. The chain has TRBV7-9 and TRBJ2-7; D is unresolved. CDR1 and CDR2 from the germline V gene are SEHNR and FQNEAQ (reference sequence). The CDR3 has 12 amino acids. V was shortened by 3 bases and J by 3 bases, with 6 bases between the two germline ends. The variable domain in full, with the rest retrieved from reference TRBV7-9 and TRBJ2-7, is DTGVSQNPRHKITKRGQNVTFRCDPISEHNRLYWYRQTLGQGPEFLTYFQNEAQLEKSRLLSDRFSAERPKGSFSTLEIQRTEQGDSAMYLCASSFGNYEQYFGPGTRLTVT.

CDR3 protein: CASSLMLAEADTQYF. CDR3 DNA sequence: TGTGCCAGCAGCTTGATGCTAGCGGAAGCAGATACGCAGTATTTT. The chain uses TRBV5-4 and TRBJ2-3, with TRBD2 matching over 7 bases. The CDR3 is made up of 15 amino acids. With V trimmed by 1 base and J by 4 bases, 6 bases remained unmatched. The germline CDR1 and CDR2 sequences are SGHNT and YYREEE (reference sequence).

The chain uses TRBV7-3 and TRBJ2-7, with D uncertain. The length of the CDR3 is 14 residues. Germline V lookup: CDR1 SGHTA, CDR2 FQGTGA. The V gene lost 5 bases and the J gene lost 0 bases, with 11 bases spanning the gap. CDR3 coding DNA: TGTGCCAGCAGCATCACCGGGCCCTCCTACGAGCAGTACTTC. Its translation: CASSITGPSYEQYF.

The chain recombines TRBV2 with TRBJ1-1; TRBD1 might be the D (5 bases). The germline CDR1 and CDR2 sequences are SNHLY and FYNNEI. CDR3 length: 14 amino acids. Trimming took off 5 bases at V and 4 bases at J, with 14 bases between the two ends. The CDR3 loop is CASSILGEGTEAFF. As DNA, the CDR3 is TGTGCCAGCAGTATCCTGGGGGAAGGCACTGAAGCTTTCTTT.

The J gene is TRBJ2-3, the V gene TRBV19, with D maybe TRBD2 (5 bases). Between the trimmed V and J ends, which lost 9 bases and 0 bases, there was a span of 13 bases. This CDR3 spans 14 amino acids. The germline CDR1 and CDR2 sequences are LNHDA and SQIVND (reference sequence). The CDR3 is CASWTERSTDTQYF. CDR3 nucleotides: TGTGCCAGCTGGACGGAGCGGAGCACAGATACGCAGTATTTT.

The CDR3, as DNA: TGCGCCAGCAGCAAGACCGGGACAGCCTTGAACACTGAAGCTTTCTTT. As protein: CASSKTGTALNTEAFF. The chain is built from TRBV10-1 and TRBJ1-1; TRBD1 agrees at 7 bases. Germline V gives CDR1 WNHNN, CDR2 SYGVQD (reference sequence). Unmatched junction bases numbered 10, after V lost 6 bases and J lost 0 bases. The CDR3 is made up of 16 amino acids.

V and J are TRBV5-1 and TRBJ2-3, with D maybe TRBD2 (5 bases). This CDR3 is 13 amino acids long. Germline V gives CDR1 SGHRS, CDR2 YFSETQ. The germline V and J ends were trimmed by 4 bases and 2 bases, with 8 bases remaining between them. The CDR3 loop reads CASSPTNTDTQYF. CDR3 coding DNA: TGCGCCAGCAGCCCGACTAACACAGATACGCAGTATTTT. Using reference TRBV5-1 and TRBJ2-3 for the parts outside the CDR3, the full variable domain is KAGVTQTPRYLIKTRGQQVTLSCSPISGHRSVSWYQQTPGQGLQFLFEYFSETQRNKGNFPGRFSGRQFSNSRSEMNVSTLELGDSALYLCASSPTNTDTQYFGPGTRLTVL.

The chain joins TRBV2 to TRBJ2-7; the D gene is possibly TRBD2 (6 bases). The CDR3 extends over 12 amino acids. V lost 4 bases, J lost 5 bases, and 9 bases lay in between. CDR1 and CDR2 from the germline V gene are SNHLY and FYNNEI. The CDR3 sequence is CASSAEGHEQYF. In DNA, the CDR3 is TGTGCCAGCAGTGCGGAGGGCCACGAGCAGTACTTC.

The rearrangement links TRBV7-9 to TRBJ2-3, with D possibly matching TRBD1 (6 bases). The germline V gene has CDR1 SEHNR and CDR2 FQNEAQ (reference sequence). The CDR3 runs 19 residues. V shed 7 bases and J shed 1 base, with 27 bases lying between them. The CDR3 sequence: CASTVTLDSELFRTDTQYF. CDR3 in DNA: TGTGCCAGCACCGTAACCCTGGACAGTGAACTATTCCGCACAGATACGCAGTATTTT.

V gene TRBV7-9 combines with J gene TRBJ1-6, with D possibly TRBD1 on 6 matching bases. Looked up from germline, CDR1 is SEHNR and CDR2 is FQNEAQ (reference sequence). Trimming shortened V by 7 bases and J by 6 bases, and 16 bases separated the two germline ends. CDR3 size: 15 residues. For the CDR3, the DNA is TGTGCCAGCAAAGCCTGGGACAAGCGTAATTCACCCCTCCACTTT. This sequence encodes CASKAWDKRNSPLHF.

J is TRBJ1-1 and V is TRBV6-6, with 7 bases matching TRBD1. Trimming removed 2 bases from V and 1 base from J; junction bases left unmatched: 7. There are 16 residues in the CDR3. Germline CDR1 reads MNHNY; CDR2 reads SVGAGI (reference sequence). CDR3 bases: TGTGCCAGCAGTTACAGAGACAGGGAGGGGAACACTGAAGCTTTCTTT. Protein: CASSYRDREGNTEAFF.

The chain recombines TRBV7-9 with TRBJ2-7; D is unresolved. Looked up from germline, CDR1 is SEHNR and CDR2 is FQNEAQ (reference sequence). The CDR3 totals 12 residues. Trimming left V 1 base short and J 7 bases short, with 8 bases between. DNA for the CDR3: TGTGCCAGCAGCTTAGTGTTGGGGGAGCAGTACTTC. It specifies CASSLVLGEQYF.

V and J are TRBV28 and TRBJ1-1, with 9 positions matching TRBD1. This CDR3 has 16 residues. The V gene's germline CDR1 is MDHEN and CDR2 SYDVKM. The V segment lost 2 bases and the J segment 5 bases; nucleotides outside the gene matches: 9. CDR3 protein: CASSLAPGTGKTEAFF. The DNA of the CDR3 is TGTGCCAGCAGTTTAGCCCCCGGGACAGGGAAGACTGAAGCTTTCTTT. Drawing the rest from reference TRBV28 and TRBJ1-1, the complete variable domain is DVKVTQSSRYLVKRTGEKVFLECVQDMDHENMFWYRQDPGLGLRLIYFSYDVKMKEKGDIPEGYSVSREKKERFSLILESASTNQTSMYLCASSLAPGTGKTEAFFGQGTRLTVV.

V gene TRBV9 combines with J gene TRBJ2-2, with D tentatively TRBD1 (5 bases). Germline V gene sequence: CDR1 SGDLS, CDR2 YYNGEE. Trimming cost V 1 base and J 5 bases, with 6 bases left between them. The CDR3 spans 13 residues. This CDR3 is CASSVTGTGELFF. The CDR3 nucleotides are TGTGCCAGCAGCGTAACAGGAACCGGGGAGCTGTTTTTT.